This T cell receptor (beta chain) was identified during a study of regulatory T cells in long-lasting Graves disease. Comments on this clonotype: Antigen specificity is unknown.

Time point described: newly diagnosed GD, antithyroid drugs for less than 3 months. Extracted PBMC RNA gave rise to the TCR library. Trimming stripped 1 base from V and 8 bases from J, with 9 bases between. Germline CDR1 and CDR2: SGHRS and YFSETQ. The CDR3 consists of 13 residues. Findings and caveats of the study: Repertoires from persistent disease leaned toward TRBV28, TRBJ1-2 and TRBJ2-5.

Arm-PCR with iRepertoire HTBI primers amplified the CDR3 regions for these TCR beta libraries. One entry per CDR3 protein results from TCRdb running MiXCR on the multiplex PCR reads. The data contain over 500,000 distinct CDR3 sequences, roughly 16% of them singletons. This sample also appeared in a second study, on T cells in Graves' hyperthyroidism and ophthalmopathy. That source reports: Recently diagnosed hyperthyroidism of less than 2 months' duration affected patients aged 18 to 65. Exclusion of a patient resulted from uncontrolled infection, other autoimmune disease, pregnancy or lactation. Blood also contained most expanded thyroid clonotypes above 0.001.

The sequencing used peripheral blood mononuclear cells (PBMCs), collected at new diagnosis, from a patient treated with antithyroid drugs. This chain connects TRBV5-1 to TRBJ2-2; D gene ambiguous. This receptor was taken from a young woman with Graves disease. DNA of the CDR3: TGCGCCAGCAGCTTGTTTACCGTAGGGGAGCTGTTTTTT. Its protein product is CASSLFTVGELFF.